The clone carrying this TCR beta chain was recorded a few times. This sample stems from a study of blood T cell repertoires in COVID-19. The wider study: Whether acute or convalescent, the COVID-19 samples came from the United States, Italy and Spain. Sources were T cells, B-cell-depleted T cells, or PBMCs; the material itself was cDNA or gDNA.

Per the original data handling: Estimation of nucleated cell counts relied on the amplification of reference gene primers. Here immunoSEQ multiplex PCR was the method, and the copy in TCRdb shows in-frame clones only, minus some. The DNA gave D and trimming, while V, J and clone size come from that table. The data hold about 60,000 clones, with approximately 86% observed a single time. CDR1 and CDR2 from the germline V gene are LNHDA and SQIVND (reference sequence). The CDR3 runs 14 residues. V was clipped by 6 bases and J by 3 bases; unmatched bases: 5. The sample was peripheral blood. The TCR originated in a man aged 55 to 70 with acute or convalescent COVID-19. This sequence joins TRBV19 and TRBJ1-2; 9 nucleotides match TRBD1. CDR3 sequence: CASSTTGGDYGYTF. The CDR3, as DNA: TGTGCCAGTAGCACGACAGGGGGGGACTATGGCTACACCTTC. Full variable domain (rest looked up from reference TRBV19 and TRBJ1-2): DGGITQSPKYLFRKEGQNVTLSCEQNLNHDAMYWYRQDPGQGLRLIYYSQIVNDFQKGDIAEGYSVSREKKESFPLTVTSAQKNPTAFYLCASSTTGGDYGYTFGSGTRLTVV.